The 12 T cell receptor beta chains listed next were all sequenced from one sample in a study of a mutant IDH1 vaccine in newly diagnosed glioma. TCRdb's table, derived via immunoSEQ multiplex PCR, lists solely in-frame clones and lacks some. The table records some 57,000 clones, approximately 80% of them present only once. Antigen specificity for these receptors is unknown. Time point reported: week 47, end of study. With topical imiquimod, each dose of the vaccine consisted of 300 ug of mutant IDH1 20-mer peptide. This sample comprised PBMCs, obtained from a glioma patient whose treatment included an IDH1 peptide vaccine. The receptors here all came from a woman in her 40s with glioma. Some clones in this sample may be carry-over from other donors' samples.

Concerning this clone: An end of the junction does not agree with germline; a read error may underlie this. V usage is TRBV29-1 and J usage is TRBJ1-1, with 7 bases lining up with TRBD1. The CDR3 spans 14 residues. From germline, CDR1 is SQVTM and CDR2 ANQGSEA. Written as DNA, the CDR3 is TGCAGCGTTGACACGACAGGGCACAGCACTGAAGCTCTCTTT. Amino acid sequence: CSVDTTGHSTEALF.

Of note for this clone: A read error may produce the germline difference seen at one junction end. This rearrangement joins TRBV7-7 to TRBJ2-3, with D perhaps TRBD2 (7 bases). This CDR3 region has 13 residues. Per the germline V gene, CDR1 is SSHAT and CDR2 is FNYEAQ (reference sequence). CDR3 coding DNA: TGTGCTAGCAGCTTACTAGGGGGAGGGGCGCAGTATTTT. Residues: CASSLLGGGAQYF.

The chain links TRBV5-1 to TRBJ1-3, with 9 bases that match TRBD1. In germline, CDR1 is SGHRS, CDR2 YFSETQ. V was clipped by 4 bases and J by 2 bases; unmatched bases: 10. The CDR3 runs 17 residues. The CDR3 bases are TGCGCCAGCAGCAGTCCGGGACAGGGTTTCGCTGGAAACACCATATATTTT. Translating it yields CASSSPGQGFAGNTIYF.

This sequence joins TRBV2 and TRBJ1-6; D is undetermined. Trimming stripped 7 bases from V and 5 bases from J, with 9 bases between. CDR3 length equals 13 residues. CDR1 SNHLY and CDR2 FYNNEI come from the germline V gene. CDR3 in amino acids: CASTPRHNSPLHF. The CDR3 nucleotides are TGTGCCAGCACGCCGCGGCATAATTCACCCCTCCACTTT.

The rearrangement uses TRBV23-1 and TRBJ1-1; tentative D call: TRBD1 (5 bases). TRBV23-1 is an ORF, and what it does is uncertain. This CDR3 has 17 amino acids. Between the trimmed V and J ends, which lost 5 bases and 2 bases, there was a span of 21 bases. This chain's CDR3 is CASSSLLGDYTNTEAFF. Written as DNA, the CDR3 is TGCGCCAGCAGTAGTCTTCTGGGGGACTACACTAACACTGAAGCTTTCTTT.

V and J are TRBV6-6 and TRBJ1-2; D is perhaps TRBD1 (5 bases). Trimming removed 10 bases from V and 2 bases from J, with 17 bases in between. CDR1 is MNHNY, CDR2 SVGAGI, per germline (reference sequence). The CDR3 extends over 14 amino acids. CDR3 amino acids: CATFLREGNYGYTF. The DNA of the CDR3 is TGTGCCACCTTCCTTCGGGAGGGGAACTATGGCTACACCTTC.

The genes are TRBV9 and TRBJ2-1; TRBD2 matches at 7 bases. Trimming took 4 bases from V and 9 from J; bases not matched to a gene: 10. The CDR3 is 14 amino acids. CDR1 and CDR2 (germline): SGDLS, YYNGEE. The CDR3 DNA is TGTGCCAGCAGCAATGGGCCGGGGGAGGGTGAGCAGTTCTTC. This codes for CASSNGPGEGEQFF.

The chain carries TRBV19 and TRBJ1-2; no clear D gene. The germline V gene has CDR1 LNHDA and CDR2 SQIVND (reference sequence). Trimming shortened V by 6 bases and J by 2 bases, and 13 bases separated the two germline ends. The CDR3 is made up of 14 amino acids. The CDR3 loop reads CASSPRLLNYGYTF. CDR3 DNA sequence: TGTGCCAGTAGCCCCAGGTTGTTAAACTATGGCTACACCTTC. Full variable domain (remainder filled in from reference TRBV19 and TRBJ1-2): DGGITQSPKYLFRKEGQNVTLSCEQNLNHDAMYWYRQDPGQGLRLIYYSQIVNDFQKGDIAEGYSVSREKKESFPLTVTSAQKNPTAFYLCASSPRLLNYGYTFGSGTRLTVV.

This clone counts as medium-sized. CDR3 DNA: TGTGCCAGCAGCTTGCTTACGGGGTACTCCGGGGAGCTGTTTTTT. It codes for CASSLLTGYSGELFF. The rearrangement joins TRBV5-5 to TRBJ2-2; weak D call: TRBD2 (5 bases). The CDR3 is 15 residues long. V was clipped by 1 base and J by 6 bases, with 13 bases between them. Germline V gene lookup returns CDR1 SGHKS and CDR2 YYEKEE (reference sequence).

The rearrangement uses TRBV6-1 and TRBJ1-1, with 10 bases aligning to TRBD1. V was clipped by 7 bases and J by 12 bases; unmatched bases: 14. The CDR3 extends over 14 amino acids. Germline CDR1 reads MNHNS; CDR2 reads SASEGT. For the CDR3, the DNA is TGTGCCAGCAATAGGGGGGGGACAGGGGATAAAACTTTCTTT. Its translation is CASNRGGTGDKTFF.

This clone was found once. The CDR3 nucleotides are TGTGCCAGCGGACAAGACAGAAAGAACACTGAAGCTTTCTTT. Protein: CASGQDRKNTEAFF. The rearrangement links TRBV11-2 to TRBJ1-1; tentatively, D is TRBD1 (5 bases). From germline, CDR1 is SGHAT and CDR2 FQNNGV. Trimming removed 8 bases at V and 1 base at J, with 14 bases between. CDR3 size: 14 residues.

This clone was counted a few times. The chain has TRBV5-1 and TRBJ1-2; D gene ambiguous. Between the trimmed V and J ends, which lost 0 bases and 4 bases, there was a span of 25 bases. The CDR3 extends over 19 amino acids. Per germline, CDR1 SGHRS and CDR2 YFSETQ. DNA for the CDR3: TGCGCCAGCAGCTTGGGGGAACTCGGAGGGCGAGGAGTTATCTATGGCTACACCTTC. Translating it yields CASSLGELGGRGVIYGYTF.